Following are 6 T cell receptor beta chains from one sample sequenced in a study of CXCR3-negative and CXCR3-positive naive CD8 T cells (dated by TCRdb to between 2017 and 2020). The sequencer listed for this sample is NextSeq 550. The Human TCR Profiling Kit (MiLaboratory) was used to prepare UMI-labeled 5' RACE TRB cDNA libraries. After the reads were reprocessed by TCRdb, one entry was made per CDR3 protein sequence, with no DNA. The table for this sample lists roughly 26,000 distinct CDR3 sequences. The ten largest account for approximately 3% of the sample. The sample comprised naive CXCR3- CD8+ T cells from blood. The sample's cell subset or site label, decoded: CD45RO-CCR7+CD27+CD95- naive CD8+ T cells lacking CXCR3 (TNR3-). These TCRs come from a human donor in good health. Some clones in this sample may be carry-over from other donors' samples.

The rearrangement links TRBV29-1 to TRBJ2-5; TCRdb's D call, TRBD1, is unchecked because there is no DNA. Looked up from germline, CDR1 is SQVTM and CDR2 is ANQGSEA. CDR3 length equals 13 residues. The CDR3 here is CSVETRERETQYF.

CDR3: CASSWGQNTEAFF. The chain uses TRBV6-5 and TRBJ1-1; absent DNA, TCRdb's TRBD1 call cannot be checked. The CDR3 loop spans 13 amino acids. Germline-derived CDR1 and CDR2 are MNHEY and SVGAGI.

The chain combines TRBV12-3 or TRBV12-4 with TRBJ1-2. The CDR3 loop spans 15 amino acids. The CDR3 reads CASKIKKGLNYGYTF.

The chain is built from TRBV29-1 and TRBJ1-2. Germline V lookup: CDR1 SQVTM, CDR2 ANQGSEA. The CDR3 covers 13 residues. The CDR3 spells CSVDSGRAAGYTF.

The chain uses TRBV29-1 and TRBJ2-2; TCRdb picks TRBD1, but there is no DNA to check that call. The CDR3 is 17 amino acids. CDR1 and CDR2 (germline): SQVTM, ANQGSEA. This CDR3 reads CSAEDRGSTRITGELFF.

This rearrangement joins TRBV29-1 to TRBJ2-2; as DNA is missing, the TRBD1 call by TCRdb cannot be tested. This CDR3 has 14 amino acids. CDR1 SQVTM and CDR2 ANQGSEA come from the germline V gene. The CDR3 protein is CSVEPRDGNGELFF.